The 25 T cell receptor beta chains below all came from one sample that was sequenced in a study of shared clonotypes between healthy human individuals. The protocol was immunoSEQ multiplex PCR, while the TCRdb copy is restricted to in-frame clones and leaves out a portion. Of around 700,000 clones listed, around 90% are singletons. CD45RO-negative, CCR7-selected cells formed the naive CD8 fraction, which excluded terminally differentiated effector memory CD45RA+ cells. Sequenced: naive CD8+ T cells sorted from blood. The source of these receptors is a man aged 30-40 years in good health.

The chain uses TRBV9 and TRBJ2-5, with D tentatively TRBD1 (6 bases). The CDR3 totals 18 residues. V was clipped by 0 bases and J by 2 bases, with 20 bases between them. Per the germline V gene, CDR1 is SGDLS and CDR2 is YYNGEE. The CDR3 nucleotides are TGTGCCAGCAGCGTAGTACCCTGGACAGTGGTGTGGCAAGAGACCCAGTACTTC. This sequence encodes CASSVVPWTVVWQETQYF. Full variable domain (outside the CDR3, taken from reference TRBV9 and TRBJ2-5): DSGVTQTPKHLITATGQRVTLRCSPRSGDLSVYWYQQSLDQGLQFLIQYYNGEERAKGNILERFSAQQFPDLHSELNLSSLELGDSALYFCASSVVPWTVVWQETQYFGPGTRLLVL.

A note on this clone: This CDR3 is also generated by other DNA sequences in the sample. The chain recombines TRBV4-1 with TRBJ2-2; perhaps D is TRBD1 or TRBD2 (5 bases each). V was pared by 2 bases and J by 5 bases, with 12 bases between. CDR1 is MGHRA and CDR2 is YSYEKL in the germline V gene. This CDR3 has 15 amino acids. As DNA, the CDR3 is TGCGCCAGCAGCCAAACTGGGGGTGGGACCGGGGAGCTGTTTTTT. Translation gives CASSQTGGGTGELFF.

In DNA, the CDR3 is TGTGCCAGCAGTTACTCGAGGCCCGGCCCCACTGAAGCTTTCTTT. Protein product: CASSYSRPGPTEAFF. This chain uses TRBV6-5 with TRBJ1-1; D not certain. Trimming took off 0 bases at V and 4 bases at J, with 12 bases between the two ends. CDR1 is MNHEY and CDR2 is SVGAGI in the germline V gene. The CDR3 spans 15 residues.

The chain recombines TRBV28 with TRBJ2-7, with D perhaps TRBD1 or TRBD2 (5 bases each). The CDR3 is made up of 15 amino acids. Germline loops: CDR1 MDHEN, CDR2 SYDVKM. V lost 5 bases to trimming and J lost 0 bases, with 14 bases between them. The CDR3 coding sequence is TGTGCCAGCAGTATAGGGACGGTTAGCTCCTACGAGCAGTACTTC. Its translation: CASSIGTVSSYEQYF.

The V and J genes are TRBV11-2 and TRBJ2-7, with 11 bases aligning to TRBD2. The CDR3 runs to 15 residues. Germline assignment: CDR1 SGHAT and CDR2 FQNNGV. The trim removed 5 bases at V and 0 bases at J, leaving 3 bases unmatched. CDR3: CASSGTSGRSYEQYF. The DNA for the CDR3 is TGTGCCAGCAGCGGGACTAGCGGACGCTCCTACGAGCAGTACTTC. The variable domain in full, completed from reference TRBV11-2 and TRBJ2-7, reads EAGVAQSPRYKIIEKRQSVAFWCNPISGHATLYWYQQILGQGPKLLIQFQNNGVVDDSQLPKDRFSAERLKGVDSTLKIQPAKLEDSAVYLCASSGTSGRSYEQYFGPGTRLTVT.

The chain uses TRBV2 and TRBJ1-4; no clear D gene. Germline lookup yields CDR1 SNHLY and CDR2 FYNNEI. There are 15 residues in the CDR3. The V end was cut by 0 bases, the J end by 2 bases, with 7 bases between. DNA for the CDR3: TGTGCCAGCAGTGAAGCGACTATGACTAATGAAAAACTGTTTTTT. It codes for CASSEATMTNEKLFF. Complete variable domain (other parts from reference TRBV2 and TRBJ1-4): EPEVTQTPSHQVTQMGQEVILRCVPISNHLYFYWYRQILGQKVEFLVSFYNNEISEKSEIFDDQFSVERPDGSNFTLKIRSTKLEDSAMYFCASSEATMTNEKLFFGSGTQLSVL.

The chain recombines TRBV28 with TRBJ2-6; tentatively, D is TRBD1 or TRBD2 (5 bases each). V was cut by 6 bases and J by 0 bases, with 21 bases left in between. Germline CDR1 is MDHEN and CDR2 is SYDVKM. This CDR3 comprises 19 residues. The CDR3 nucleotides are TGTGCCAGCAGCACTTTCAGGGACCCAAGAAGCTCTGGGGCCAACGTCCTGACTTTC. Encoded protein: CASSTFRDPRSSGANVLTF.

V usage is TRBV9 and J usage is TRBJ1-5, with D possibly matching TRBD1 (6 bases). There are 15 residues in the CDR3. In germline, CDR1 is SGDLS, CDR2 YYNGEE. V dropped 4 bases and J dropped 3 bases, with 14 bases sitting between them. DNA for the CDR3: TGTGCCAGCAGCACAGAGGGGGGGGTCAATCAGCCCCAGCATTTT. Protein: CASSTEGGVNQPQHF.

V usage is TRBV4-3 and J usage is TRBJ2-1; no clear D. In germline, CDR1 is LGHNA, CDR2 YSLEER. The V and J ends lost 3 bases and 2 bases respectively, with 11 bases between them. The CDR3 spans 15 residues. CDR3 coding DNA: TGCGCCAGCAGCCAGAAAAGGGTCCCCTACAATGAGCAGTTCTTC. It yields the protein CASSQKRVPYNEQFF.

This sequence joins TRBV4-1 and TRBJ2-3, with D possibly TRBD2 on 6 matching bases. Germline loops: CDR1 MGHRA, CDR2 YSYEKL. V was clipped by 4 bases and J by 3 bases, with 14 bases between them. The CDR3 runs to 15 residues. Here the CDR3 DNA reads TGCGCCAGCAGCCTGGGATTGGGGGGTACAGATACGCAGTATTTT. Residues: CASSLGLGGTDTQYF.

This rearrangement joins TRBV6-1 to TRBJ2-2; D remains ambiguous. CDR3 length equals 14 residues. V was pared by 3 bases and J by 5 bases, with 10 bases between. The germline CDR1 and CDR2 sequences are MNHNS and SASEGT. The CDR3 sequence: CASSEVAGTGELFF. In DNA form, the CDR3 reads TGTGCCAGCAGTGAGGTAGCTGGGACCGGGGAGCTGTTTTTT.

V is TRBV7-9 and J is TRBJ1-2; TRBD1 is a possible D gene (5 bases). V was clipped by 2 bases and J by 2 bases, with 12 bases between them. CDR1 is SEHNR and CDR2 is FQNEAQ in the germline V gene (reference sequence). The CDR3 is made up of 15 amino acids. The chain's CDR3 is CASSLLDSGNYGYTF. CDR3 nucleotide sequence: TGTGCCAGCAGCTTATTGGATTCAGGGAACTATGGCTACACCTTC. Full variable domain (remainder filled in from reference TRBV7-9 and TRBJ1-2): DTGVSQNPRHKITKRGQNVTFRCDPISEHNRLYWYRQTLGQGPEFLTYFQNEAQLEKSRLLSDRFSAERPKGSFSTLEIQRTEQGDSAMYLCASSLLDSGNYGYTFGSGTRLTVV.

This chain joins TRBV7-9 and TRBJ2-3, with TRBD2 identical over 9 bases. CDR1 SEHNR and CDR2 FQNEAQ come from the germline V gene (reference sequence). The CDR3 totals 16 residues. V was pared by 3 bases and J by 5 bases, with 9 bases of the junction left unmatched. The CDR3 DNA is TGTGCCAGCAGCTTTGATCTAGCGGGGACCCTAGATACGCAGTATTTT. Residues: CASSFDLAGTLDTQYF. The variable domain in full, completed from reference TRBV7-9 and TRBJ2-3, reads DTGVSQNPRHKITKRGQNVTFRCDPISEHNRLYWYRQTLGQGPEFLTYFQNEAQLEKSRLLSDRFSAERPKGSFSTLEIQRTEQGDSAMYLCASSFDLAGTLDTQYFGPGTRLTVL.

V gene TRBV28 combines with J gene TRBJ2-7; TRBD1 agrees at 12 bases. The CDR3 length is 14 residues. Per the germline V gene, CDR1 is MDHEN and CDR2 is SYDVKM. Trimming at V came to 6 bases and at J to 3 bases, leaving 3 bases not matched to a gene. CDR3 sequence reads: CASRGQGAGYEQYF. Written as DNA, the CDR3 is TGTGCCAGCAGGGGACAGGGGGCGGGCTACGAGCAGTACTTC. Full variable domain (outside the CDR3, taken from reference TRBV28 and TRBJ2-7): DVKVTQSSRYLVKRTGEKVFLECVQDMDHENMFWYRQDPGLGLRLIYFSYDVKMKEKGDIPEGYSVSREKKERFSLILESASTNQTSMYLCASRGQGAGYEQYFGPGTRLTVT.

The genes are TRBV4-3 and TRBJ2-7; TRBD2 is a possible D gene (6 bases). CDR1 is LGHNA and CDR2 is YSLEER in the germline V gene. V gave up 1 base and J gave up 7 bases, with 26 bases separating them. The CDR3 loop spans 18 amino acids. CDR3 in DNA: TGCGCCAGCAGCCAAGGCCTAGCGAGAACCTCAATATCTGGGGAGCAGTACTTC. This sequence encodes CASSQGLARTSISGEQYF.

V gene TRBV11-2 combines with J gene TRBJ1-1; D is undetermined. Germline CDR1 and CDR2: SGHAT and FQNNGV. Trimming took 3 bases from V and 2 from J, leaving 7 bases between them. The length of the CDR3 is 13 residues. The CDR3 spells CASSFGSNTEAFF. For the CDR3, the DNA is TGTGCCAGCAGCTTCGGGAGTAACACTGAAGCTTTCTTT.

DNA for the CDR3: TGTGCCAGCAGCCCTTCCTTGGGACAGCAGGAGACCCAGTACTTC. It is translated as CASSPSLGQQETQYF. V and J are TRBV13 and TRBJ2-5; 7 bases are shared with TRBD1. Germline trimming cut 5 bases from V and 5 bases from J; bases unmatched to any gene: 11. Germline V gives CDR1 PRHDT, CDR2 FYEKMQ (reference sequence). The CDR3 contains 15 residues.

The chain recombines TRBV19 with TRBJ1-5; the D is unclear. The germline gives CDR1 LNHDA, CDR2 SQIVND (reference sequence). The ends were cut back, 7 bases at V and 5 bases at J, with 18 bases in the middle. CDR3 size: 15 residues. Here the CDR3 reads CASNTREFGDQPQHF. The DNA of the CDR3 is TGTGCCAGTAACACTAGGGAGTTTGGGGATCAGCCCCAGCATTTT.

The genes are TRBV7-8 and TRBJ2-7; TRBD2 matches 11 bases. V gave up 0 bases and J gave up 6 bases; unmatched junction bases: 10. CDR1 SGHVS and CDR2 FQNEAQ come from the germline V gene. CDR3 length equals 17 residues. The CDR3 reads CASSLAVAGGIRAEQYF. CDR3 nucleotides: TGTGCCAGCAGCTTAGCTGTAGCGGGAGGGATACGCGCCGAGCAGTACTTC.

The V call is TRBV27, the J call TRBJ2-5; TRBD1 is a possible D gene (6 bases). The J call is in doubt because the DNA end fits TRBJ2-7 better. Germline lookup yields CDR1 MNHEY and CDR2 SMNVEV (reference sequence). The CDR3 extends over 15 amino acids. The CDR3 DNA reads TGTGCCAGCAGTTTATCGGGACAAGGGCTCTACGAGCAGTACTTC. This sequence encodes CASSLSGQGLYEQYF.

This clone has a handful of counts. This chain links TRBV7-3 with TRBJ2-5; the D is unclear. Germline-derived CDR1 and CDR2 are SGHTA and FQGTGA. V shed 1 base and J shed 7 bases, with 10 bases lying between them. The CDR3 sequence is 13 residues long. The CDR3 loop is CASSLSRTGTQYF. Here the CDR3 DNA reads TGTGCCAGCAGCTTAAGCCGGACGGGGACCCAGTACTTC.

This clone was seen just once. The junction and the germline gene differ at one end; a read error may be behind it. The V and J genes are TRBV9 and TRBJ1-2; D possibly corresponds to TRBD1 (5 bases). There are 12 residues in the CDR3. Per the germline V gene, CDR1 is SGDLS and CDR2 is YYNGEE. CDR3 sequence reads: CASSVSRGVKAF. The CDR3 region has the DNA TGTGCCAGCAGCGTATCACGGGGGGTAAAGGCCTTC.

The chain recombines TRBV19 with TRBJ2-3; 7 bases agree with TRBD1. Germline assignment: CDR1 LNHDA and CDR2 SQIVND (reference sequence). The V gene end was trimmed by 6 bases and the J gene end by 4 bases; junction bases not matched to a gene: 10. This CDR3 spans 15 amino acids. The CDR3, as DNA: TGTGCCAGTAGCCTAGGACAGGAGATCCCAGATACGCAGTATTTT. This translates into CASSLGQEIPDTQYF.

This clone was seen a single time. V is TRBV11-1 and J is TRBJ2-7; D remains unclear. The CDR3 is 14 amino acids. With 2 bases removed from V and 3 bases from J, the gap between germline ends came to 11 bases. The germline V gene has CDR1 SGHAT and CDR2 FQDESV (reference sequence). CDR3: CASSLSGLVYEQYF. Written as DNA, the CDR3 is TGTGCCAGCAGCTTATCCGGCCTGGTCTACGAGCAGTACTTC.

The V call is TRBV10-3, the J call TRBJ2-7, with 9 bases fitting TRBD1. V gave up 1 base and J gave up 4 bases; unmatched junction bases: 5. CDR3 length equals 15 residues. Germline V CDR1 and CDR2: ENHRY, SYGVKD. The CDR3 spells CAISEFTGGTYEQYF. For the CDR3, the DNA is TGTGCCATCAGTGAGTTTACAGGGGGCACGTACGAGCAGTACTTC.